One and the same sample provided the 21 T cell receptor beta chains below, sequenced in a study of T cells in Graves' hyperthyroidism and ophthalmopathy. The CDR3 regions of TCR beta were amplified from RNA transcripts. A first-round RT-PCR of the TCR CDR3 used the HTBI primer set. TCRdb fed the multiplex PCR reads into MiXCR, producing one record per CDR3 protein. This table holds a few hundred thousand distinct CDR3 sequences, 40% to 55% found once. Sequenced sample: peripheral blood or thyroid tissue (not recorded which). The source of these receptors is an adult woman with Graves' disease, either hyperthyroidism or ophthalmopathy (not recorded which).

The chain uses TRBV7-9 and TRBJ2-2; 9 bases align to TRBD2. Germline V gene sequence: CDR1 SEHNR, CDR2 FQNEAQ (reference sequence). J was trimmed by 5 bases and V by 5 bases; bases with no gene match: 15. The CDR3 extends over 18 amino acids. This chain's CDR3 is CASSTGGTGTSRTGELFF. The CDR3 region has the DNA TGTGCCAGCAGCACCGGGGGGACGGGGACTAGCAGAACCGGGGAGCTGTTTTTT. The entire variable domain, with the rest obtained from reference TRBV7-9 and TRBJ2-2, is as follows: DTGVSQNPRHKITKRGQNVTFRCDPISEHNRLYWYRQTLGQGPEFLTYFQNEAQLEKSRLLSDRFSAERPKGSFSTLEIQRTEQGDSAMYLCASSTGGTGTSRTGELFFGEGSRLTVL.

This clonotype has only a few counts. This rearrangement joins TRBV29-1 to TRBJ2-3, with D uncertain. Germline-derived CDR1 and CDR2 are SQVTM and ANQGSEA. Trimming pared 4 bases from V and 2 bases from J, leaving 10 bases between. This CDR3 is 13 amino acids long. This chain's CDR3 is CSVVQIYTDTQYF. DNA of the CDR3: TGCAGCGTTGTACAGATCTACACAGATACGCAGTATTTT.

In this sample, this clonotype turned up a few times. The chain employs TRBV13 and TRBJ1-2; D is possibly TRBD1 (6 bases). Germline-derived CDR1 and CDR2 are PRHDT and FYEKMQ (reference sequence). V was trimmed by 5 bases and J by 7 bases, leaving 17 bases between them. This CDR3 has 14 residues. Written as DNA, the CDR3 is TGTGCCAGCAGCCAAGACAGGCTGCTAAGTGGCTACACCTTC. The encoded protein is CASSQDRLLSGYTF.

This clonotype was picked up a small number of times. V is TRBV7-9 and J is TRBJ1-4; no definite D call. Trimming left V 1 base short and J 7 bases short, with 13 bases between. Germline values: CDR1 SEHNR, CDR2 FQNEAQ (reference sequence). This CDR3 contains 15 residues. CDR3 sequence reads: CASSLDLYDVEKLFF. The CDR3 region has the DNA TGTGCCAGCAGCTTAGACCTCTATGATGTTGAAAAACTGTTTTTT.

The chain carries TRBV25-1 and TRBJ2-3; 7 bases map to TRBD2. Unmatched junction bases numbered 10, after V lost 8 bases and J lost 2 bases. This CDR3 is built from 15 residues. CDR1 and CDR2 (germline): MGHDK, SYGVNS. The CDR3 bases are TGTGCCAGCCCCGGATTGCGGGAGTACACAGATACGCAGTATTTT. Encoded protein: CASPGLREYTDTQYF.

The chain links TRBV15 to TRBJ2-7, with 7 nucleotides matching TRBD1. Trimming cost V 1 base and J 4 bases; bases outside gene matches: 10. The CDR3 runs 16 residues. CDR1 is LNHNV and CDR2 is YYDKDF in the germline V gene (reference sequence). Here the CDR3 reads CATSRGVGQVDYEQYF. The CDR3 nucleotides are TGTGCCACCAGCAGAGGTGTCGGACAGGTGGATTACGAGCAGTACTTC.

In this sample, this clonotype turned up many times. The chain uses TRBV7-9 and TRBJ1-2; possibly TRBD1 for D (6 bases). With 5 bases removed from V and 5 bases from J, the gap between germline ends came to 18 bases. The CDR3 sequence is 15 residues long. Germline V gives CDR1 SEHNR, CDR2 FQNEAQ (reference sequence). The CDR3 loop reads CASSADSAPDYGYTF. Here the CDR3 DNA reads TGTGCCAGCAGCGCGGACAGTGCCCCTGATTATGGCTACACCTTC.

V and J are TRBV10-3 and TRBJ1-5, with D uncertain. The germline V gene has CDR1 ENHRY and CDR2 SYGVKD. Trimming took off 3 bases at V and 0 bases at J, with 9 bases between the two ends. This CDR3 contains 15 residues. CDR3 protein: CAISDGSNSNQPQHF. Here the CDR3 DNA reads TGTGCCATCAGTGACGGGTCGAATAGCAATCAGCCCCAGCATTTT.

In the case of this clonotype: Because it lacks the conserved phenylalanine or tryptophan at the end, this CDR3 is likely a read error. The chain has TRBV2 and TRBJ1-3; D remains unclear. The CDR3 runs 14 residues. The V end was cut by 1 base, the J end by 4 bases, with 8 bases between. Germline CDR1 and CDR2: SNHLY and FYNNEI. This CDR3 reads CASSEEGSGNTIYC. The CDR3, as DNA: TGTGCCAGCAGTGAAGAGGGATCAGGAAACACCATATATTGT.

The sample holds one count of this clonotype. Compared with germline, one end of the junction differs, possibly owing to a read error. This chain links TRBV7-7 with TRBJ2-7; TRBD1 matches 7 bases. Germline V lookup: CDR1 SSHAT, CDR2 FNYEAQ (reference sequence). The length of the CDR3 is 15 residues. This CDR3 is CASSWAGTETYEQYF. For the CDR3, the DNA is TGCGCCAGCAGCTGGGCCGGGACAGAGACCTACGAGCAGTACTTC.

The chain recombines TRBV20-1 with TRBJ2-7; a weak D match, TRBD2 (6 bases). Germline-derived CDR1 and CDR2 are DFQATT and SNEGSKA (reference sequence). The CDR3 has 16 amino acids. V dropped 0 bases and J dropped 2 bases, with 17 bases sitting between them. The CDR3 DNA sequence: TGCAGTGCTAGAGATCTTTATGGGCGGGGCGCCTACGAGCAGTACTTC. Translating gives CSARDLYGRGAYEQYF.

The chain has TRBV7-9 and TRBJ2-7; D remains ambiguous. CDR1 is SEHNR and CDR2 is FQNEAQ in the germline V gene (reference sequence). The V and J ends lost 8 bases and 5 bases respectively, with 13 bases between them. This CDR3 contains 12 residues. CDR3 region: CASSSPLNEQYF. The CDR3 nucleotides read TGTGCCAGCTCTTCCCCCCTTAACGAGCAGTACTTC.

The chain has TRBV6-1 and TRBJ1-1, with D uncertain. Deletions cut 6 bases from V and 3 bases from J, with 8 bases between. In germline, CDR1 is MNHNS, CDR2 SASEGT. This CDR3 has 12 amino acids. CDR3 region: CASSQRDTEAFF. The DNA of the CDR3 is TGTGCCAGCAGCCAGAGGGACACTGAAGCTTTCTTT.

This clonotype has at least ten counts. The V gene is TRBV11-2, the J gene TRBJ1-2, with no clear D. Germline loops: CDR1 SGHAT, CDR2 FQNNGV. The CDR3 has 15 residues. V lost 5 bases and J 1 base, leaving 14 bases between the germline ends. CDR3 DNA: TGTGCCAGCAGCCCCCGGGAGATATATAACTATGGCTACACCTTC. Residues: CASSPREIYNYGYTF.

This chain joins TRBV11-2 and TRBJ2-5, with D possibly being TRBD1 or TRBD2 (5 bases each). Trimming stripped 5 bases from V and 5 bases from J, with 15 bases between. This CDR3 is 14 amino acids long. Germline V gene lookup returns CDR1 SGHAT and CDR2 FQNNGV. CDR3 residues: CASSTEGKGETQYF. CDR3 nucleotides: TGTGCCAGCAGCACCGAGGGGAAGGGGGAGACCCAGTACTTC.

This clonotype was recorded at least ten times. The rearrangement joins TRBV2 to TRBJ2-7; 9 nucleotides line up with TRBD2. The CDR3 totals 15 residues. V lost 3 bases to trimming and J lost 3 bases; unmatched junction nucleotides: 6. Germline CDR1 SNHLY, CDR2 FYNNEI. CDR3 protein: CASSDRLAVNYEQYF. The CDR3 DNA follows: TGTGCCAGCAGTGATCGACTAGCGGTAAACTACGAGCAGTACTTC.

This chain links TRBV29-1 with TRBJ1-4, with no clear D. The V gene's germline CDR1 is SQVTM and CDR2 ANQGSEA. With 5 bases removed from V and 4 bases from J, the gap between germline ends came to 5 bases. The CDR3 runs to 11 residues. The CDR3 sequence is CSVYFNEKLFF. As DNA, the CDR3 is TGCAGCGTTTATTTTAATGAAAAACTGTTTTTT.

CDR3 amino acids: CSVAYSDTQYF. CDR3 DNA: TGCAGTGTCGCATACTCAGATACGCAGTATTTT. The rearrangement joins TRBV20-1 to TRBJ2-3; D not certain. V was shortened by 7 bases and J by 4 bases, with 9 bases between the two germline ends. Germline V gives CDR1 DFQATT, CDR2 SNEGSKA (reference sequence). This CDR3 is built from 11 residues.

There are many counts of this clonotype. This chain joins TRBV7-8 and TRBJ1-4; a possible D gene is TRBD1 (5 bases). Germline loops: CDR1 SGHVS, CDR2 FQNEAQ. This CDR3 has 15 amino acids. V was cut by 1 base and J by 7 bases, with 13 bases left in between. The CDR3 loop is CASSLVRGVGEKLFF. CDR3 nucleotides: TGTGCCAGCAGCTTAGTGAGGGGAGTGGGTGAAAAACTGTTTTTT.

The genes are TRBV24-1 and TRBJ1-2, with D possibly matching TRBD1 (6 bases). The germline V gene has CDR1 KGHDR and CDR2 SFDVKD. V shed 5 bases and J shed 6 bases, with 21 bases lying between them. The CDR3 covers 16 residues. CDR3 nucleotide sequence: TGTGCCACCAGTGCAGGGGCAGGGACACTTTACGATGGCTACACCTTC. Translation gives CATSAGAGTLYDGYTF.

This chain joins TRBV3-1 and TRBJ1-4; TRBD1 matches at 9 bases. The CDR3 is 17 residues long. Germline values: CDR1 LGHDT, CDR2 YNNKEL (reference sequence). Trimming cost V 4 bases and J 12 bases; bases outside gene matches: 18. CDR3 in amino acids: CASSLPFTGGIVGELFF. The CDR3 region has the DNA TGTGCCAGCAGCCTCCCCTTTACAGGGGGCATCGTCGGTGAACTGTTTTTT. The full variable domain, its missing parts supplied by reference TRBV3-1 and TRBJ1-4, is DTAVSQTPKYLVTQMGNDKSIKCEQNLGHDTMYWYKQDSKKFLKIMFSYNNKELIINETVPNRFSPKSPDKAHLNLHINSLELGDSAVYFCASSLPFTGGIVGELFFGSGTQLSVL.